This T cell receptor beta chain derives from a study of shared clonotypes between healthy human individuals. Here immunoSEQ multiplex PCR was the method, and the copy in TCRdb shows in-frame clones only, minus some. The table records 450,000 to 600,000 clones, roughly 78% of them present only once. Only Caucasian adults living in Nashville, Tennessee made up the donor group. Germline V lookup: CDR1 SSHAT, CDR2 FNYEAQ (reference sequence). The ends were cut back, 1 base at V and 6 bases at J, with 14 bases in the middle. There are 15 residues in the CDR3. Specimen: PBMCs. The source is a woman between 35 and 50 years old in good health. Some clones in this sample may be carry-over from other donors' samples. The V and J genes are TRBV7-7 and TRBJ2-3, with D perhaps matching TRBD2 (6 bases). For the CDR3, the DNA is TGTGCCAGCAGCTTAGACGGGAGCCCCGGCGATACGCAGTATTTT. This codes for CASSLDGSPGDTQYF.